This T cell receptor beta chain was sequenced for a study of neurological immune-mediated disorders (dated by TCRdb to the late 2010s). For context, the study as a whole: Of the roughly 34 multiple sclerosis patients, some 30 had relapsing-remitting MS and 3 had secondary progressive MS. Of the 65 to 70 subjects in the cohort, around 15 were HAM/TSP patients, roughly 35 were multiple sclerosis patients, and some 20 were healthy controls. The roughly 100 TCR-beta libraries included longitudinal samples, technical triplicates and paired sorted CD4+ and CD8+ T-cell subsets alongside PBMC samples. The study compared peripheral blood TCR-beta repertoires of HTLV-I-associated myelopathy (HAM/TSP) patients, multiple sclerosis patients and healthy controls using UMI-based sequencing. Results and caveats for the whole study, not just this receptor: Expanded clones from different subjects shared no identical CDR3 amino acid sequences, which suggests that TCR-beta repertoires were private in all groups. TCR clonal expansion was highest in HAM/TSP patients and lowest in MS patients, with MS patients falling below even healthy controls. Phylogenetic analysis grouped repertoires from 18 of 34 MS patients into a cluster of related CDR3 sequences, suggesting a possible repertoire-level signature. The MS cluster was not associated with any clinical or MRI features, and the authors stated that larger cohorts are needed.

cDNA synthesis used template-switch 5'RACE with a primer carrying a 10-nucleotide random unique molecular identifier tagging each TCR transcript. Every sequencing run yielded over 170 million TCR-beta sequences covering 15-18 subjects. The RNeasy kit was used for extraction of total RNA. Using the KAPA Real-time Library Amplification kit, TCR-beta VDJ regions were amplified with primers for the TCR constant region and the 5'RACE anchor. Sample indexes and Illumina adaptors were added in a first PCR, and a second PCR then increased library yield. After Ampure bead purification, the TCR product of roughly 650 bp was size-selected on a 2% E-gel SizeSelection system. Before pooling, library quality was assessed on a Bioanalyzer, concentration was determined with Qubit, and library quantification was performed with the Kapa Library Quantification kit. Paired-end 2 x 150 bp sequencing of the libraries was performed on an Illumina HiSeq 2500. To increase sequence diversity, 25-30% phiX was spiked into each library pool. For the original study's pipeline: Quality-filtered reads were processed with the UMI-based MiGEC pipeline, and over 80% of raw TCR sequences were removed by the MiGEC pipeline during error correction. VDJ genes were aligned to IMGT germline references, and clonotypes were defined by unique CDR3 amino acid sequence plus V-J genes. Clonal expansion, Shannon diversity and CDR3 relatedness were evaluated with VDJtools (CalcPairwiseDistances, ClusterSamples), while phylogenetic trees were built in CLCbio workbench. Using coefficient-of-variation modelling across technical triplicates, the study counted a clone as expanded if it had at least 8 unique UMIs. TCRdb redid the processing of the public reads, applying fastp at Q25 and MiXCR, and retained in-frame beta chains. When rows share a CDR3 protein, they turn into one entry using the most common DNA and genes. TCRdb, not the original authors, processed these V and J calls. A total of about 59,000 distinct CDR3 sequences appear in this sample, 3.5% to 4.5% of them only once. Jointly, the top ten make up under 2.5% of the sample.

For the unsorted PBMC libraries, 2 million PBMCs were stored in RNAlater at -80 degrees C until RNA extraction and were used to generate the libraries. Multiple sclerosis patients were enrolled in a US clinical protocol under which disease progression was evaluated by magnetic resonance imaging. Peripheral blood underwent Ficoll-Hypaque density gradient centrifugation to isolate PBMCs, which were then cryopreserved in liquid nitrogen. This clonotype was seen many times. No antigen is known for it. One base away there is no much larger clone; base qualities are not given. In the germline V gene, CDR1 corresponds to MRHNA and CDR2 to SNTAGT. Relative to germline, V is missing 3 bases and J is missing 7 bases, with 3 bases of the junction outside any gene match. Taken from cysteine to phenylalanine, the CDR3 has 14 residues. Of the read, only the CDR3 DNA is kept; its 42 bases are in frame from base 1.

The receptor's source is a woman between 50 and 59 years old with multiple sclerosis. Sequencing was performed on PBMCs. The chain joins TRBV6-4 to TRBJ2-1; 10 central nucleotides agree with TRBD2. The encoded CDR3 is CASSEAGGDNEQFF. The DNA sequence is as follows: TGTGCCAGCAGTGAAGCGGGAGGGGATAATGAGCAGTTCTTC.